The next 7 T cell receptor beta chains were all read from a single sample in a study of blood T cell repertoires in COVID-19 (dated by TCRdb to between 2020 and 2021). Receptor amplification or capture employed the immunoSEQ multiplex PCR assay. TCRdb retrieved this table from immuneACCESS and kept in-frame rearrangements only. Not all clones are present; in checked studies, unresolved V genes account for under half, and no reason is known for the remainder. The sample table lists 200,000 to 250,000 clones, 86% of them with a count of one. The ten largest account for over 3% of the sample. What was sequenced was PBMCs or T cells enriched from blood (not recorded which). The receptors shown here come from a woman aged 50 to 60 in a cohort exposed to, infected with or recovered from COVID-19 (not recorded which).

V and J are TRBV7-6 and TRBJ2-5; the D is unclear. The germline CDR1 and CDR2 sequences are SGHVS and FNYEAQ. The ends were cut back, 4 bases at V and 3 bases at J, with 3 bases in the middle. This CDR3 is built from 11 residues. The CDR3 DNA follows: TGTGCCAGCAGCTCCGAAGAGACCCAGTACTTC. Amino acids: CASSSEETQYF.

The chain links TRBV5-1 to TRBJ1-6; D may be TRBD1 (5 bases). The CDR3 contains 15 residues. Germline V gives CDR1 SGHRS, CDR2 YFSETQ. With 1 base removed from V and 8 bases from J, the gap between germline ends came to 13 bases. The CDR3 protein is CASSLYGGLDSPLHF. The CDR3 DNA is TGCGCCAGCAGCTTGTACGGGGGGTTAGATTCACCCCTCCACTTT. Complete variable domain (other parts from reference TRBV5-1 and TRBJ1-6): KAGVTQTPRYLIKTRGQQVTLSCSPISGHRSVSWYQQTPGQGLQFLFEYFSETQRNKGNFPGRFSGRQFSNSRSEMNVSTLELGDSALYLCASSLYGGLDSPLHFGNGTRLTVT.

V and J are TRBV5-1 and TRBJ2-7, with 8 nucleotides matching TRBD1. V was pared by 4 bases and J by 7 bases, with 13 bases of the junction left unmatched. Germline V gene lookup returns CDR1 SGHRS and CDR2 YFSETQ. The CDR3 runs to 15 residues. CDR3 sequence: CASSTGQGPWEEQYF. Written as DNA, the CDR3 is TGCGCCAGCAGCACTGGACAGGGCCCTTGGGAAGAGCAGTACTTC. The variable domain in full, with the rest retrieved from reference TRBV5-1 and TRBJ2-7, is KAGVTQTPRYLIKTRGQQVTLSCSPISGHRSVSWYQQTPGQGLQFLFEYFSETQRNKGNFPGRFSGRQFSNSRSEMNVSTLELGDSALYLCASSTGQGPWEEQYFGPGTRLTVT.

The J gene is TRBJ2-7, the V gene TRBV7-2; D may be TRBD2 (6 bases). Germline V CDR1 and CDR2: SGHTA, FQGNSA. V dropped 2 bases and J dropped 7 bases, with 9 bases sitting between them. The CDR3 has 12 amino acids. CDR3 protein: CASSLNSGEQYF. The CDR3 DNA is TGTGCCAGCAGCTTAAACAGCGGGGAGCAGTACTTC.

The chain joins TRBV4-2 to TRBJ2-3; D perhaps matches TRBD2 (5 bases). The V end was cut by 4 bases, the J end by 3 bases, with 11 bases between. CDR3 size: 14 residues. Per germline, CDR1 LGHNA and CDR2 YNFKEQ. CDR3 sequence reads: CASSRGAETDTQYF. CDR3 coding DNA: TGTGCCAGCAGCCGAGGAGCGGAAACAGATACGCAGTATTTT.

The gene calls are TRBV19 and TRBJ1-2; TRBD1 might be the D (6 bases). CDR1 and CDR2 from the germline V gene are LNHDA and SQIVND (reference sequence). This CDR3 has 14 residues. V was trimmed by 5 bases and J by 8 bases, leaving 18 bases between them. CDR3 in amino acids: CASSDRQVIGGYTF. The DNA for the CDR3 is TGTGCCAGTAGTGACCGACAGGTTATCGGCGGCTACACCTTC.

The CDR3 bases are TGTGCCAGCAGCCAGGATCTTAGCAATCAGCCCCAGCATTTT. This translates into CASSQDLSNQPQHF. The rearrangement joins TRBV7-2 to TRBJ1-5; D unclear. This CDR3 spans 14 amino acids. Germline CDR1 and CDR2: SGHTA and FQGNSA. V lost 5 bases and J 0 bases, leaving 8 bases between the germline ends. Together with reference TRBV7-2 and TRBJ1-5, the CDR3 gives the full variable domain: GAGVSQSPSNKVTEKGKDVELRCDPISGHTALYWYRQSLGQGLEFLIYFQGNSAPDKSGLPSDRFSAERTGGSVSTLTIQRTQQEDSAVYLCASSQDLSNQPQHFGDGTRLSIL.